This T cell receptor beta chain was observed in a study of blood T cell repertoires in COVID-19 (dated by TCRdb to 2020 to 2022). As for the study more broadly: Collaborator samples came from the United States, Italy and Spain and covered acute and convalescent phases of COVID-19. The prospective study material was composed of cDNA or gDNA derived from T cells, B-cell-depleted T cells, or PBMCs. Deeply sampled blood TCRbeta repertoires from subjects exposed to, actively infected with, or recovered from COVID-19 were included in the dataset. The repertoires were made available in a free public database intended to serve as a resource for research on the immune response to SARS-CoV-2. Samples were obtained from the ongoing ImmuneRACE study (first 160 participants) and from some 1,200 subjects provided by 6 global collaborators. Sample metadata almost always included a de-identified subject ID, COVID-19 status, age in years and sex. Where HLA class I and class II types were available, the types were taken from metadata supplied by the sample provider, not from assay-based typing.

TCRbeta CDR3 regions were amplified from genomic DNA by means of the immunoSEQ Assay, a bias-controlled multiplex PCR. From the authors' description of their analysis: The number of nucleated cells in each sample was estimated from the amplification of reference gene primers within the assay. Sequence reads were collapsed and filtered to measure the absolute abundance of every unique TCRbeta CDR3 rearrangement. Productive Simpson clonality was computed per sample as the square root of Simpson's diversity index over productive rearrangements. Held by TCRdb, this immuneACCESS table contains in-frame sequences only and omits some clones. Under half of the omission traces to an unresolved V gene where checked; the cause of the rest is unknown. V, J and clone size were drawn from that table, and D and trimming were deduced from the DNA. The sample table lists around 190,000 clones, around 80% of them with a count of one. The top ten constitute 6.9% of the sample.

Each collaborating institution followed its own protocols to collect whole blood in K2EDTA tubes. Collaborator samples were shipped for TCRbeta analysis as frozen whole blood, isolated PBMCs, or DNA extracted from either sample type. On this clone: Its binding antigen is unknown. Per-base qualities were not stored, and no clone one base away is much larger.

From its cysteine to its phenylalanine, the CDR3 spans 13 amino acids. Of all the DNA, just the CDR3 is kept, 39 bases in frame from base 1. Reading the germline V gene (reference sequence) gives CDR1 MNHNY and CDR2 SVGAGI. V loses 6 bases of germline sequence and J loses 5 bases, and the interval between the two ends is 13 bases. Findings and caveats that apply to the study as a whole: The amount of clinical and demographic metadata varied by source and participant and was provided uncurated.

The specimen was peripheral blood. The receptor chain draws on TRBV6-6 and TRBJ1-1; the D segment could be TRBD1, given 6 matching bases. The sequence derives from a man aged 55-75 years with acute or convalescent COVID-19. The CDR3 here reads CASSVNRETEAFF. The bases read TGTGCCAGCAGCGTAAACAGGGAGACTGAAGCTTTCTTT.